The rows below give T cell receptor beta chains drawn from one sample of a study of cytomegalovirus exposure and HLA in healthy donors. Sequencing used immunoSEQ multiplex PCR; TCRdb keeps in-frame clones, though not all of them. The sample lists 90,000 to 130,000 clones; around 87% were seen once. Source material: PBMCs. These receptors all come from a young woman in good health and CMV-seropositive. Each CDR3 is given with its conserved first and last residue. A D gene is named only where the DNA matches it firmly. The size entry is marked missing in some rows and otherwise reads once, few, many or a size class.

J: TRBJ2-3
size: -
V: TRBV2
D: -
CDR3: CASSDEATDTQYF
DNA: TGTGCCAGCAGTGATGAGGCCACAGATACGCAGTATTTT

J: TRBJ2-5
size: -
V: TRBV14
D: -
CDR3: CASSHAGAETQYF
DNA: TGTGCCAGCAGCCATGCAGGGGCAGAGACCCAGTACTTC

J: TRBJ2-3
size: once
V: TRBV7-6
D: -
CDR3: CASSPQQGSGDTQYF
DNA: TGTGCCAGCAGCCCCCAGCAGGGGTCGGGAGATACGCAGTATTTT

J: TRBJ2-5
size: once
V: TRBV5-1
D: -
CDR3: CASSFGGGLPWETQYF
DNA: TGCGCCAGCAGCTTCGGCGGGGGCCTTCCTTGGGAGACCCAGTACTTC

J: TRBJ2-5
size: -
V: TRBV1
D: -
CDR3: CTSTQFAGRQETQYF
DNA: TGCACCAGCACCCAGTTTGCGGGGAGACAAGAGACCCAGTACTTC

J: TRBJ2-1
size: -
V: TRBV4-3
D: TRBD1
CDR3: CASSRIRDRGNEQFF
DNA: TGCGCCAGCAGCCGCATCCGGGACAGGGGGAATGAGCAGTTCTTC

J: TRBJ1-1
size: -
V: TRBV4-3
D: -
CDR3: CASSQATVNTEAFF
DNA: TGCGCCAGCAGCCAAGCGACAGTGAACACTGAAGCTTTCTTT

J: TRBJ2-5
size: -
V: TRBV10-2
D: TRBD1
CDR3: CASSKRGQGLGETQYF
DNA: TGCGCCAGCAGTAAAAGGGGACAGGGGCTCGGTGAGACCCAGTACTTC

J: TRBJ2-7
size: -
V: TRBV5-6
D: TRBD2
CDR3: CASNMGGLAVPYEQYF
DNA: TGTGCCAGCAATATGGGCGGACTAGCGGTCCCCTACGAGCAGTACTTC

J: TRBJ1-5
size: -
V: TRBV5-1
D: TRBD1
CDR3: CASSIGDSINLNQPQHF
DNA: TGCGCCAGCAGTATTGGGGACAGCATAAACCTCAATCAGCCCCAGCATTTT

J: TRBJ1-3
size: few
V: TRBV28
D: -
CDR3: CASSRDLSGNTIYF
DNA: TGTGCCAGCAGTCGGGATCTATCTGGAAACACCATATATTTT

J: TRBJ1-1
size: once
V: TRBV20-1
D: -
CDR3: CSGATNTEAFF
DNA: TGCAGTGGGGCCACCAACACTGAAGCTTTCTTT

J: TRBJ2-7
size: -
V: TRBV2
D: -
CDR3: CASSEVGAGIGEQYF
DNA: TGTGCCAGCAGTGAAGTTGGCGCGGGAATAGGCGAGCAGTACTTC

J: TRBJ2-1
size: once
V: TRBV19
D: TRBD1
CDR3: CASTTGSSYNEQFF
DNA: TGTGCCAGTACGACAGGGAGCTCCTACAATGAGCAGTTCTTC

J: TRBJ1-5
size: -
V: TRBV12-5
D: TRBD1
CDR3: CASGLGQGAVQPQHF
DNA: TGTGCTAGTGGTTTAGGACAGGGGGCGGTTCAGCCCCAGCATTTT

J: TRBJ2-1
size: few
V: TRBV10-2
D: -
CDR3: CASSGRGRNEQFF
DNA: TGCGCCAGCAGTGGGAGGGGCAGGAATGAGCAGTTCTTC

J: TRBJ1-5
size: few
V: TRBV18
D: -
CDR3: CASSPTGNSNQPQHF
DNA: TGTGCCAGCTCACCAACAGGGAATAGCAATCAGCCCCAGCATTTT